Listed below are T cell receptor beta chains from one sample, sequenced in a study of blood T cell repertoires in COVID-19. Method: immunoSEQ multiplex PCR; TCRdb's copy keeps in-frame clones and lacks some. The table lists approximately 210,000 clones, roughly 86% of them singletons. Sample: peripheral blood. The receptor set was obtained from a woman in her forties with acute or convalescent COVID-19. The CDR3 runs from the conserved cysteine through the conserved F or W.

cdr3_length	v_call	j_call	cdr3_aa
16	TRBV4-1	TRBJ2-7	CASSQESTMGGDGKYF
11	TRBV6-5	TRBJ1-1	CASYMNTEAFF
12	TRBV19	TRBJ1-5	CASSINGPTQHF
20	TRBV21-1	TRBJ2-5	CASSKAPRGQGARGQETQYF
13	TRBV29-1	TRBJ1-1	CSGSGRMNTEAFF
15	TRBV7-9	TRBJ2-1	CASSHWTSGRMEQFF
14	TRBV2	TRBJ1-2	CASSDTGGGFGYTF
17	TRBV5-4	TRBJ1-2	CASSLAVRTGVDYGYTF
14	TRBV6-5	TRBJ2-7	CASSYGLAGYEQYF
17	TRBV27	TRBJ1-6	CASSLGTGGFMASPLHF
16	TRBV7-2	TRBJ1-2	CASSLYKGPGSYGYTF
16	TRBV30	TRBJ2-2	CAWSGSGTPPTGELFF
15	TRBV24-1	TRBJ2-2	CATPVVAGRTGELFF
21	TRBV10-1	TRBJ2-1	CASSPGQGALYSPSSYNEQFF
12	TRBV7-6	TRBJ2-7	CASSLVGRPPAF
12	TRBV5-6	TRBJ2-1	CASSEVAGAQFF
16	TRBV5-6	TRBJ2-7	CASSLETGTSSYEQYF
14	TRBV7-2	TRBJ2-7	CASSLARGPNEQYF
18	TRBV24-1	TRBJ1-2	CATSDPRQGKLTNYGYTF
18	TRBV7-2	TRBJ2-1	CASSFIRSGSGASNEQFF
12	TRBV21-1	TRBJ2-1	CASSRLVNEQFF
14	TRBV7-9	TRBJ1-2	CASSPGQGLDGYTF
16	TRBV3-1/TRBV3-2	TRBJ1-1	CASRQGDRGVRGEAFF
16	TRBV7-2	TRBJ2-2	CASSLTGLPNTGELFF
14	TRBV6-5	TRBJ2-7	CASSRTSSSYEQYF
20	TRBV7-6	TRBJ2-1	CASSLVSSGGLESSYNEQFF
14	TRBV5-1	TRBJ2-3	CASSFSRSGDTQYF
12	TRBV19	TRBJ1-2	CASSYPQYGYTF
12	TRBV10-2	TRBJ2-3	CASTFSTDTQYF
16	TRBV27	TRBJ2-1	CASSFAPGQGSRVEFF
14	TRBV6-1	TRBJ2-3	CASSEASGGDTQYF
16	TRBV19	TRBJ2-1	CASSISGTSGKYEQFF
13	TRBV19	TRBJ1-2	CASSLFRGYGYTF
16	TRBV2	TRBJ2-1	CASSKRLAGTYNEQFF